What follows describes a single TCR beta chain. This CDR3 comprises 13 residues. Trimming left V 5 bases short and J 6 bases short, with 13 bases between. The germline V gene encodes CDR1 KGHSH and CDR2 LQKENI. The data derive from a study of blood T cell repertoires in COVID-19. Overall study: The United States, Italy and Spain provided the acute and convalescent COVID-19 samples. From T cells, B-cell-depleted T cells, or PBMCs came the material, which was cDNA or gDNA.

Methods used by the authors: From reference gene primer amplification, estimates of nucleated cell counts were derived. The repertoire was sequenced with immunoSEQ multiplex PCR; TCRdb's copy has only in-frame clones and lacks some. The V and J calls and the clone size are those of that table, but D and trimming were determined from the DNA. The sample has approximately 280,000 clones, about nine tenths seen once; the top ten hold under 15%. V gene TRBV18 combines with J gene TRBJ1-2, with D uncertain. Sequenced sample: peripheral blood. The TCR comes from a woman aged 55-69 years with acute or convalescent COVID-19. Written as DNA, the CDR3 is TGTGCCAGCTCAATTGGGTCGCGGGATGGCTACACCTTC. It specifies CASSIGSRDGYTF.